A single sample is the source of the 17 T cell receptor beta chains below, sequenced in a study of metastatic and nonmetastatic thyroid tumors (dated by TCRdb to about 2020). Library construction relied on PCR. Instrument used: Illumina HiSeq 4000. TCRdb handled the public reads itself, with Q25 trimming in fastp and clone calling in MiXCR, and kept productive beta chains. The sample table records some 86,000 clones; around 13% of these occur just once. The ten largest clones represent more than 7% of the sample. Before undergoing thyroid surgery, none of the patients had been given any kind of treatment. The sequenced sample was tumor tissue. The source of these receptors is a female donor with papillary thyroid cancer or a benign thyroid nodule (not recorded which). Some clones in this sample may be carry-over from other donors' samples.

This clone appeared many times. This rearrangement joins TRBV18 to TRBJ2-3; D unclear. Germline CDR1 reads KGHSH; CDR2 reads LQKENI. Trimming left V 2 bases short and J 3 bases short, with 6 bases between. The length of the CDR3 is 13 residues. CDR3 coding DNA: TGTGCCAGCTCACCAGATCAGACAGATACGCAGTATTTT. This gives the protein CASSPDQTDTQYF.

This clone was seen more than once but under ten times. V gene TRBV3-1 combines with J gene TRBJ1-5; perhaps TRBD1 as D (5 bases). The V gene lost 1 base and the J gene lost 4 bases, with 11 bases spanning the gap. The CDR3 covers 15 residues. Germline V gene sequence: CDR1 LGHDT, CDR2 YNNKEL (reference sequence). CDR3 DNA sequence: TGTGCCAGCAGCCAAGGGGCAGGGATAAATCAGCCCCAGCATTTT. Protein product: CASSQGAGINQPQHF.

Remarks on this clone: This sequence may be a read error, since a much larger clone differs from it by one base. Different DNA sequences within this sample yield the same CDR3. The chain joins TRBV6-1 to TRBJ2-5; D is unclear. V lost 0 bases to trimming and J lost 5 bases, with 7 bases between them. The CDR3 covers 13 residues. CDR1 is MNHNS, CDR2 SASEGT, per germline. CDR3 protein: CASSEAPRETQYF. For the CDR3, the DNA is TGTGCCAGCAGTGAAGCCCCTAGGGAGACCCAGTACTTC.

This clone was seen ten or more times. The chain has TRBV2 and TRBJ2-2; no reliable D call. V lost 7 bases, J lost 4 bases, and 13 bases lay in between. This CDR3 contains 14 residues. Germline V CDR1 and CDR2: SNHLY, FYNNEI. This CDR3 reads CASTAKVATGELFF. The CDR3 nucleotides read TGTGCCAGCACTGCAAAGGTGGCCACCGGGGAGCTGTTTTTT.

This clone was seen at least ten times. The CDR3 sequence: CASTLGWGLQSGYTF. DNA of the CDR3: TGTGCCAGCACTCTAGGTTGGGGGCTGCAGAGTGGCTACACCTTC. The chain is built from TRBV12-3 or TRBV12-4 and TRBJ1-2; tentative D call: TRBD1 (6 bases). Trimming took 7 bases from V and 7 from J, leaving 22 bases between them. There are 15 residues in the CDR3.

Notes on this clone: A single base separates this from a much larger clone, so it may be a read error. The chain carries TRBV2 and TRBJ2-3, with D hard to call. Germline CDR1 reads SNHLY; CDR2 reads FYNNEI. CDR3 length: 15 residues. Trimming took off 7 bases at V and 1 base at J, with 15 bases between the two ends. Here the CDR3 reads CASTDLGTGTDTQYF. CDR3 nucleotide sequence: TGTGCCAGCACTGATTTGGGAACTGGCACAGATACGCAGTATTTT.

This clone showed up just a few times. This chain uses TRBV29-1 with TRBJ1-2; D is unclear. Germline lookup yields CDR1 SQVTM and CDR2 ANQGSEA. This CDR3 has 15 residues. With 3 bases removed from V and 0 bases from J, the gap between germline ends came to 14 bases. CDR3 in amino acids: CSVDQYSKPNYGYTF. The CDR3 bases are TGCAGCGTTGATCAATACTCTAAACCTAACTATGGCTACACCTTC.

This clone was counted many times. The genes are TRBV30 and TRBJ2-1; 10 bases match TRBD2. From germline, CDR1 is GTSNPN and CDR2 SVGIG (reference sequence). The CDR3 covers 15 residues. The junction had 9 bases not matched to a gene; V was cut back by 5 bases and J by 5 bases. This CDR3 reads CAWGLAGEKDNEQFF. The CDR3 DNA is TGTGCCTGGGGCCTAGCGGGAGAGAAGGACAATGAGCAGTTCTTC.

This clone was counted ten times or more. The V and J genes are TRBV2 and TRBJ2-5, with 14 bases matching TRBD2. V dropped 5 bases and J dropped 1; count of bases not matched to a gene: 3. Germline lookup yields CDR1 SNHLY and CDR2 FYNNEI. The CDR3 has 16 residues. The CDR3 sequence is CASSPGTSGSQETQYF. The CDR3 bases are TGTGCCAGCAGTCCCGGGACTAGCGGGAGCCAAGAGACCCAGTACTTC. The complete variable domain, with remaining parts taken from reference TRBV2 and TRBJ2-5, reads EPEVTQTPSHQVTQMGQEVILRCVPISNHLYFYWYRQILGQKVEFLVSFYNNEISEKSEIFDDQFSVERPDGSNFTLKIRSTKLEDSAMYFCASSPGTSGSQETQYFGPGTRLLVL.

This clone was detected only a few times. The chain joins TRBV15 to TRBJ2-5; possible D gene TRBD2, 6 bases. CDR3 length: 16 residues. V was pared by 1 base and J by 1 base, with 13 bases between. Germline values: CDR1 LNHNV, CDR2 YYDKDF (reference sequence). The CDR3 loop reads CATSRGDSGLQETQYF. The CDR3 DNA is TGTGCCACCAGCAGAGGGGACTCCGGCCTCCAAGAGACCCAGTACTTC.

Many counts were recorded for this clone. This chain links TRBV20-1 with TRBJ2-3, with 13 bases matching TRBD2. Germline V gives CDR1 DFQATT, CDR2 SNEGSKA (reference sequence). With V trimmed by 5 bases and J by 5 bases, 7 bases remained unmatched. The CDR3 consists of 15 residues. The CDR3 sequence is CSASTSGRREDTQYF. In DNA, the CDR3 is TGCAGTGCTTCGACTAGCGGGAGGAGGGAAGATACGCAGTATTTT.

Comment on this clone: This CDR3 fails to terminate in the conserved phenylalanine or tryptophan, so it likely reflects a read error. The CDR3 sequence is CASSSRTVSSYNEQFL. The CDR3, as DNA: TGTGCCAGCAGTTCACGGACGGTGAGCTCCTACAATGAGCAGTTCTTA. This sequence joins TRBV2 and TRBJ2-1; D is uncertain. This CDR3 has 16 residues. V gave up 5 bases and J gave up 0 bases, with 14 bases separating them. The V gene's germline CDR1 is SNHLY and CDR2 FYNNEI.

With respect to this clone: This could be a read error, since a much larger clone is one nucleotide away. The V gene is TRBV24-1, the J gene TRBJ2-1, with TRBD2 matching over 14 bases. The V and J ends lost 9 bases and 4 bases, in that order; junction bases with no gene match: 4. Looked up from germline, CDR1 is KGHDR and CDR2 is SFDVKD. CDR3 length: 15 amino acids. CDR3 sequence (DNA): TGTGCCACCTCCGGACTAGCGGGAGGTTACAATGAGCAGTTCTTC. Amino acid sequence: CATSGLAGGYNEQFF.

This clone was detected many times. This chain joins TRBV10-2 and TRBJ1-1; 8 bases align to TRBD1. Germline V gene sequence: CDR1 WSHSY, CDR2 SAAADI. The CDR3 is 15 residues long. V trimming: 6 bases; J trimming: 0 bases; junction bases outside the gene matches: 6. The CDR3 bases are TGCGCCAGCAGGGGGAGGACAGGGTTGAACACTGAAGCTTTCTTT. Translated, it gives CASRGRTGLNTEAFF.

This clone was seen at least ten times. The J gene is TRBJ2-1, the V gene TRBV20-1; D perhaps matches TRBD2 (6 bases). Germline loops: CDR1 DFQATT, CDR2 SNEGSKA (reference sequence). The CDR3 runs 13 residues. With 5 bases removed from V and 0 bases from J, the gap between germline ends came to 8 bases. The CDR3 DNA follows: TGCAGTGCTGGAGGGAGCTCCTACAATGAGCAGTTCTTC. Translating gives CSAGGSSYNEQFF.

This clone was counted at least ten times. CDR3 protein: CASSYGQNTEAFF. The CDR3 DNA sequence: TGCGCCAGCAGTTATGGACAGAACACTGAAGCTTTCTTT. This chain joins TRBV5-1 and TRBJ1-1, with D possibly being TRBD1 (5 bases). V gave up 5 bases and J gave up 1 base, with 9 bases separating them. CDR1 is SGHRS, CDR2 YFSETQ, per germline. The CDR3 is made up of 13 amino acids. Complete variable domain (other parts from reference TRBV5-1 and TRBJ1-1): KAGVTQTPRYLIKTRGQQVTLSCSPISGHRSVSWYQQTPGQGLQFLFEYFSETQRNKGNFPGRFSGRQFSNSRSEMNVSTLELGDSALYLCASSYGQNTEAFFGQGTRLTVV.

For this clone: A much larger clonotype is one base distant, so this may be a read error. The chain employs TRBV28 and TRBJ2-3; 10 bases fit TRBD2. The CDR3 is made up of 15 amino acids. The germline gives CDR1 MDHEN, CDR2 SYDVKM. CDR3 DNA: TGTGCCAGCACCCCAGCGGGAGGGCGCACAGTTACGCAGTATTTT. As protein: CASTPAGGRTVTQYF.